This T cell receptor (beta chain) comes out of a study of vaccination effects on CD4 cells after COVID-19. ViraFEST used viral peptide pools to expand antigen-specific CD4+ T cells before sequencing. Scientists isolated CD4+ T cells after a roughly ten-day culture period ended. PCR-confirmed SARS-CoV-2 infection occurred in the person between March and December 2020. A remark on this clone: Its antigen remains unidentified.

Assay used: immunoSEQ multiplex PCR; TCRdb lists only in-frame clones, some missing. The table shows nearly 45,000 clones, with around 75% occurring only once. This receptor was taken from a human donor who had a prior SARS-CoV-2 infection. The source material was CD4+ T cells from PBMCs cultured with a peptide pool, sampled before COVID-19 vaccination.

CDR3 sequence: CASSSRTSGGTDTQYF. The CDR3 coding sequence is TGTGCCAGCAGCTCGCGGACTAGCGGGGGCACAGATACGCAGTATTTT. The chain has TRBV7-3 and TRBJ2-3, with 12 bases lining up with TRBD2. From germline, CDR1 is SGHTA and CDR2 FQGTGA. The CDR3 has 16 residues. Trimming removed 4 bases from V and 1 base from J; junction bases left unmatched: 3.